This is a list of T cell receptor beta chains from one sample in a study of T cells in Graves' hyperthyroidism and ophthalmopathy. TCRdb re-called the multiplex PCR reads through MiXCR, storing one row per CDR3 protein. The table lists around 570,000 distinct CDR3 sequences, 15% to 20% of them singletons, with approximately 50% in the top ten. The sequencing input was blood. All receptors derive from a man aged 35-49 years with Graves' ophthalmopathy. CDR3s include the opening cysteine and the closing phenylalanine or tryptophan. A D gene is named only where the DNA matches it firmly. Clone size is given for some rows only: seen once, a few or many times, or a class if the clone is expanded.

TRBJ2-5 TRBD2 - TRBV3-1 CASRTSPRETQYF TGTGCCAGCAGGACTAGCCCAAGGGAGACCCAGTACTTC
TRBJ2-5 - many TRBV11-3 CASSLTEAETQYF TGTGCCAGCAGCCTTACAGAGGCGGAGACCCAGTACTTC
TRBJ2-1 - few TRBV20-1 CSAAGRINEQFF TGCAGTGCGGCTGGACGGATCAATGAGCAGTTCTTC
TRBJ1-3 TRBD1 many TRBV11-2 CASSSPWTGGFPAGNTIYF TGTGCCAGCAGCTCCCCATGGACAGGGGGCTTTCCGGCTGGAAACACCATATATTTT
TRBJ2-7 - many TRBV29-1 CSVRTEAYEQYF TGCAGCGTTCGGACAGAAGCCTACGAGCAGTACTTC
TRBJ1-4 - - TRBV9 CASSETVATNEKLFF TGTGCCAGCAGCGAGACAGTTGCAACTAATGAAAAACTGTTTTTT
TRBJ2-5 TRBD2 many TRBV7-2 CASSASGSAGGTQYF TGTGCCAGCAGCGCTAGCGGGTCTGCGGGGGGGACCCAGTACTTC
TRBJ2-1 - few TRBV6-1 CASSEYFGGTAYNEQFF TGTGCCAGCAGTGAATATTTTGGGGGGACAGCATACAATGAGCAGTTCTTC
TRBJ1-2 - - TRBV27 CVSSYRGGYGYTF TGTGTCAGCAGTTACCGAGGGGGGTATGGCTACACCTTC
TRBJ2-3 - few TRBV27 CASSWARGSTDTQYF TGTGCCAGCAGTTGGGCCCGGGGCAGCACAGATACGCAGTATTTT
TRBJ2-5 - many TRBV5-1 CAESPGSMETQYF TGCGCCGAAAGCCCGGGGAGTATGGAGACCCAGTACTTC
TRBJ1-4 - - TRBV20-1 CSARAGQGLSARKPPHNEKLFF TGCAGTGCTAGAGCAGGCCAAGGACTCAGCGCCAGAAAGCCGCCTCATAATGAAAAACTGTTTTTT
TRBJ2-3 - - TRBV19 CASSIEGKGGTWTDTQYF TGTGCCAGTAGTATAGAAGGGAAGGGCGGAACCTGGACAGATACGCAGTATTTT
TRBJ2-3 TRBD2 - TRBV20-1 CSARDFWGGRLSGLADTQYF TGCAGTGCTAGAGACTTTTGGGGGGGACGACTAAGCGGGCTGGCGGATACGCAGTATTTT
TRBJ2-3 TRBD2 few TRBV9 CASSVLAGGGSTDTQYF TGTGCCAGCAGCGTACTAGCGGGAGGAGGCAGCACAGATACGCAGTATTTT
TRBJ2-7 TRBD2 - TRBV7-2 CASSLSGDGGSEQYF TGTGCCAGCAGCTTAAGCGGGGATGGCGGAAGCGAGCAGTACTTC
TRBJ2-1 TRBD2 few TRBV7-9 CASSSHSTSGSKSEQFF TGTGCCAGCAGCTCCCATTCGACTAGCGGGAGCAAGAGTGAGCAGTTCTTC
TRBJ2-7 - - TRBV7-9 CASSLEGLGEQYF TGTGCCAGCAGCTTAGAAGGGTTGGGCGAGCAGTACTTC
TRBJ2-7 - few TRBV12-3/TRBV12-4 CASSPDSLYEQYF TGTGCCAGCAGCCCGGACAGCCTCTACGAGCAGTACTTC
TRBJ1-2 - few TRBV20-1 CSARERGGYTF TGCAGTGCTAGAGAGCGGGGTGGCTACACCTTC
TRBJ2-7 TRBD1 many TRBV6-5 CASSYPTGREQYF TGTGCCAGCAGTTACCCGACAGGGAGAGAGCAGTACTTC
TRBJ2-1 - many TRBV2 CASRDNEQFF TGTGCCAGCAGGGACAATGAGCAGTTCTTC
TRBJ1-1 TRBD1 many TRBV3-1 CASSLQGAREAFF TGTGCCAGCAGTCTTCAGGGGGCGCGGGAAGCTTTCTTT
TRBJ2-2 - - TRBV27 CASSPWQTNTGELFF TGTGCCAGCAGCCCCTGGCAGACGAACACCGGGGAGCTGTTTTTT
TRBJ2-7 - - TRBV5-1 CASSLTGSTYEQYF TGCGCCAGCAGCCTTACAGGGAGTACCTACGAGCAGTACTTC
TRBJ2-4 - many TRBV2 CASTPDPGAKNIQYF TGTGCCAGCACTCCCGACCCCGGTGCCAAAAACATTCAGTACTTC
TRBJ2-5 - - TRBV10-3 CAISEIQETQYF TGTGCCATCAGTGAGATCCAAGAGACCCAGTACTTC
TRBJ1-2 TRBD1 - TRBV13 CASSRDRGLRGYTF TGTGCCAGCAGTCGGGACAGGGGGCTTCGCGGCTACACCTTC
TRBJ2-3 TRBD2 - TRBV5-4 CASSRDLAGGPEDTQYF TGTGCCAGCAGCCGTGATTTAGCGGGGGGGCCAGAGGATACGCAGTATTTT
TRBJ2-1 TRBD2 many TRBV28 CASSTGLGYNEQFF TGTGCCAGCAGCACGGGACTAGGTTACAATGAGCAGTTCTTC
TRBJ2-1 - - TRBV30 CAWSLRDGDHEQFF TGTGCCTGGAGTCTGAGGGACGGAGATCATGAGCAGTTCTTC
TRBJ2-4 - - TRBV7-2 CASIRTPFNNIQYF TGTGCCAGCATCAGAACACCGTTTAATAACATTCAGTACTTC
TRBJ2-7 - - TRBV2 CASSLRDTLSSPTYEQYF TGTGCCAGCAGCCTCCGGGACACCTTATCTTCCCCCACCTACGAGCAGTACTTC
TRBJ1-2 - few TRBV4-1 CASSQNNYGYTF TGCGCCAGCAGTCAGAATAACTATGGCTACACCTTC
TRBJ2-5 TRBD2 - TRBV4-2 CASSQDLGRGGKETQYF TGTGCCAGCAGCCAAGATCTTGGGCGGGGGGGCAAGGAGACCCAGTACTTC
TRBJ2-1 - once TRBV4-2 CASSPEAGDEQFF TGTGCCAGCAGCCCTGAAGCCGGCGATGAGCAGTTCTTC
TRBJ1-1 - - TRBV6-1 CASSEQLNTEAFF TGTGCCAGCAGTGAACAGCTGAACACTGAAGCTTTCTTT
TRBJ2-1 TRBD2 few TRBV7-2 CASSPWDLGPFTSGRRDEQFF TGTGCCAGCAGCCCCTGGGATCTGGGCCCCTTCACTAGCGGGAGAAGGGATGAGCAGTTCTTC
TRBJ2-7 TRBD1 few TRBV4-2 CASSQAGTAGHEQYF TGTGCCAGCAGCCAAGCGGGGACAGCTGGCCACGAGCAGTACTTC
TRBJ1-1 - many TRBV5-1 CASSLLPLDTEAFF TGCGCCAGCAGCTTACTCCCTTTGGACACTGAAGCTTTCTTT
TRBJ1-1 - few TRBV30 CAWSVGRSEAFF TGTGCCTGGAGTGTAGGACGCTCTGAAGCTTTCTTT
TRBJ1-2 - - TRBV30 CAWTRMTGGYTF TGTGCCTGGACAAGAATGACAGGCGGCTACACCTTC
TRBJ2-7 - many TRBV7-2 CASSPLTGPYEQYF TGTGCCAGCAGCCCTTTGACAGGACCCTACGAGCAGTACTTC
TRBJ2-2 TRBD1 many TRBV5-1 CASSLDRGFTGELFF TGCGCCAGCAGCTTGGACAGGGGATTCACCGGGGAGCTGTTTTTT
TRBJ2-2 TRBD2 - TRBV4-2 CASSQDPPGASGLNTGELFF TGTGCCAGCAGCCAAGATCCCCCGGGAGCTAGCGGATTGAACACCGGGGAGCTGTTTTTT
TRBJ1-1 TRBD1 - TRBV10-3 CAISEPTGQANTEAFF TGTGCCATCAGTGAGCCGACGGGACAGGCGAACACTGAAGCTTTCTTT
TRBJ2-2 TRBD2 - TRBV7-3 CASSSYPRHPSGGPNTGELFF TGTGCCAGCAGCTCTTACCCACGCCACCCTAGCGGGGGACCGAACACCGGGGAGCTGTTTTTT
TRBJ1-2 - - TRBV30 CAWRGLGGGWANYGYTF TGTGCCTGGAGGGGACTCGGTGGGGGTTGGGCTAACTATGGCTACACCTTC
TRBJ2-1 TRBD2 few TRBV27 CASKGGGDYNEQFF TGTGCCAGCAAGGGCGGGGGGGATTACAATGAGCAGTTCTTC
TRBJ2-3 TRBD1 - TRBV29-1 CSVARQGGGTDTQYF TGCAGCGTTGCCCGACAGGGCGGCGGCACAGATACGCAGTATTTT
TRBJ1-1 - - TRBV20-1 CSARAGEITEAFF TGCAGTGCTAGGGCAGGGGAGATCACTGAAGCTTTCTTT